This TCR beta chain was found in a study of cytomegalovirus exposure and HLA in healthy donors. The length of the CDR3 is 16 residues. V lost 7 bases and J lost 2, with 17 bases in between. Germline V gene sequence: CDR1 SNHLY, CDR2 FYNNEI. 60 Vbeta and 13 Jbeta primers were used in PCR. This table comes from immunoSEQ multiplex PCR, and its TCRdb copy is limited to in-frame clones, with some not included. The sample lists approximately 150,000 clones, over 75% seen once, with 2.5% to 3.5% in the top ten. This clone was counted between two and nine times. The receptor comes from a woman between 25 and 40 years old in good health and CMV-seronegative. The V call is TRBV2, the J call TRBJ1-4; D ambiguous. Sequenced material: PBMCs. The CDR3 nucleotides are TGTGCCAGCATTGGACTCGGATCGGGTACTAATGAAAAACTGTTTTTT. It codes for CASIGLGSGTNEKLFF. Drawing the rest from reference TRBV2 and TRBJ1-4, the complete variable domain is EPEVTQTPSHQVTQMGQEVILRCVPISNHLYFYWYRQILGQKVEFLVSFYNNEISEKSEIFDDQFSVERPDGSNFTLKIRSTKLEDSAMYFCASIGLGSGTNEKLFFGSGTQLSVL.